This TCR beta chain was found in a study of control samples from healthy donors and cancer patients. The germline gives CDR1 LGHNA, CDR2 YNFKEQ. The J segment lost 13 bases and the V segment lost 0 bases, leaving 5 bases of the junction unmatched. The CDR3 loop spans 13 amino acids. This clone was counted once. The repertoire was sequenced with immunoSEQ multiplex PCR; TCRdb's copy has only in-frame clones and lacks some. The data contain tens of thousands of clones, about 88% of them singletons. The receptor was derived from a woman aged 45 to 65 in good health. The sequenced material came from blood. The chain employs TRBV4-2 and TRBJ2-5, with 10 bases lining up with TRBD1. In nucleotides, the CDR3 is TGTGCCAGCAGCCAAGATGACAGGGGGCGGGTGTACTTC. Translating gives CASSQDDRGRVYF.